The present T cell receptor beta chain was sequenced within a study of blood T cell repertoires in COVID-19. In the study overall: COVID-19 samples from acute and convalescent phases originated in the United States, Italy and Spain. From T cells, B-cell-depleted T cells, or PBMCs came the material, which was cDNA or gDNA.

Patients in Seattle were enrolled during active infection, then followed longitudinally. V was pared by 0 bases and J by 6 bases, with 5 bases of the junction left unmatched. Germline V gene lookup returns CDR1 SGHDT and CDR2 YYEEEE. CDR3 length equals 15 residues. Original processing methods: Counts of nucleated cells, estimated from reference gene primer amplification, were obtained. This table comes from immunoSEQ multiplex PCR, and its TCRdb copy is limited to in-frame clones, with some not included. V and J calls and clone size are given by that table; D and trimming were obtained from the DNA. This table holds approximately 280,000 clones, approximately 84% found once.

V gene TRBV5-6 combines with J gene TRBJ1-2, with TRBD1 matching 10 bases. This clonotype was sampled from a human donor with COVID-19, enrolled during active disease. The donor label of this sample is uncertain. Input material: peripheral blood. CDR3 loop: CASSLDWDRGDGYTF. CDR3 in DNA: TGTGCCAGCAGCTTGGATTGGGACAGGGGAGATGGCTACACCTTC.